What follows are 15 T cell receptor beta chains derived from one specimen sequenced in a study of cytomegalovirus exposure and HLA in healthy donors. Primers for the PCR totalled 60 Vbeta and 13 Jbeta. Data came from immunoSEQ multiplex PCR; TCRdb stores just in-frame clones and leaves some out. Its table records about 58,000 clones. The sequencing sample was made of PBMCs. The receptors derive from a woman between 18 and 29 years old in good health and CMV-seronegative.

As DNA, the CDR3 is TGCGCCAGCAGCTCCGTTGCCGGGGAAGAGACCCAGTACTTC. Amino acid sequence: CASSSVAGEETQYF. The chain recombines TRBV5-1 with TRBJ2-5; weak D call: TRBD2 (5 bases). Germline lookup yields CDR1 SGHRS and CDR2 YFSETQ. The CDR3 is 14 amino acids. V was cut by 3 bases and J by 3 bases, with 12 bases left in between.

The V gene is TRBV15, the J gene TRBJ2-7, with 8 bases matching TRBD1. This CDR3 comprises 15 residues. Germline loops: CDR1 LNHNV, CDR2 YYDKDF (reference sequence). V lost 1 base, J lost 1 base, and 3 bases stayed unmatched. The CDR3 coding sequence is TGTGCCACCAGCAGAGGCCGGGACAGGTCCTACGAGCAGTACTTC. Translation: CATSRGRDRSYEQYF.

This rearrangement joins TRBV5-1 to TRBJ2-2; 7 nucleotides align to TRBD1. The CDR3 extends over 15 amino acids. V was clipped by 4 bases and J by 4 bases; unmatched bases: 7. CDR1 and CDR2 (germline): SGHRS, YFSETQ. The CDR3 DNA follows: TGCGCCAGCAGCCTACGACAGGGCAGCACCGGGGAGCTGTTTTTT. This gives the protein CASSLRQGSTGELFF. The full variable domain, with the rest looked up from reference TRBV5-1 and TRBJ2-2, is KAGVTQTPRYLIKTRGQQVTLSCSPISGHRSVSWYQQTPGQGLQFLFEYFSETQRNKGNFPGRFSGRQFSNSRSEMNVSTLELGDSALYLCASSLRQGSTGELFFGEGSRLTVL.

V is TRBV5-1 and J is TRBJ2-5; weak D call: TRBD2 (5 bases). Trimming removed 1 base at V and 0 bases at J, with 7 bases between. This CDR3 has 14 residues. CDR1 and CDR2 from the germline V gene are SGHRS and YFSETQ. The CDR3 here is CASSLRGDQETQYF. CDR3 DNA: TGCGCCAGCAGCTTGCGGGGTGACCAAGAGACCCAGTACTTC. Supplemented by reference TRBV5-1 and TRBJ2-5, the full variable domain reads KAGVTQTPRYLIKTRGQQVTLSCSPISGHRSVSWYQQTPGQGLQFLFEYFSETQRNKGNFPGRFSGRQFSNSRSEMNVSTLELGDSALYLCASSLRGDQETQYFGPGTRLLVL.

The DNA for the CDR3 is TGTGCCAGCAGTACGCGTGCAGGGACCTACGAGCAGTACTTC. Protein product: CASSTRAGTYEQYF. The chain carries TRBV7-8 and TRBJ2-7, with D perhaps TRBD1 (5 bases). The germline V and J ends were trimmed by 6 bases and 2 bases, with 14 bases remaining between them. CDR3 length: 14 residues. Germline lookup yields CDR1 SGHVS and CDR2 FQNEAQ.

The chain couples TRBV18 to TRBJ2-7; 7 positions match TRBD1. Germline-derived CDR1 and CDR2 are KGHSH and LQKENI. This CDR3 spans 15 amino acids. The junction had 7 bases not matched to a gene; V was cut back by 3 bases and J by 2 bases. The CDR3 loop reads CASSPSITGAYEQYF. The CDR3 DNA reads as TGTGCCAGCTCACCTTCAATCACAGGGGCCTACGAGCAGTACTTC.

The CDR3, as DNA: TGTGCCAGCAGTTTAGTAGTCCCGGGTTTTGGTAGCAATCAGCCCCAGCATTTT. Its translation: CASSLVVPGFGSNQPQHF. The chain combines TRBV27 with TRBJ1-5, with D unclear. Per the germline V gene, CDR1 is MNHEY and CDR2 is SMNVEV (reference sequence). The CDR3 has 18 residues. Deletions cut 2 bases from V and 0 bases from J, with 17 bases between.

The rearrangement joins TRBV4-1 to TRBJ1-2; TRBD1 agrees at 10 bases. This CDR3 is built from 15 residues. V trimming: 4 bases; J trimming: 4 bases; junction bases outside the gene matches: 6. Germline V gene sequence: CDR1 MGHRA, CDR2 YSYEKL. The CDR3 region is CASSLYDRGPYGYTF. The DNA for the CDR3 is TGCGCCAGCAGCCTTTACGACAGGGGGCCCTATGGCTACACCTTC.

The chain has TRBV6-1 and TRBJ1-3, with 7 bases fitting TRBD1. This CDR3 has 15 residues. Trimming removed 2 bases from V and 2 bases from J; junction bases left unmatched: 3. CDR1 and CDR2 from the germline V gene are MNHNS and SASEGT. CDR3 in DNA: TGTGCCAGCAGTGAATACGGGACAGCTGGAAACACCATATATTTT. As protein: CASSEYGTAGNTIYF.

The V and J genes are TRBV7-2 and TRBJ2-5; 8 nucleotides align to TRBD2. Germline V gene lookup returns CDR1 SGHTA and CDR2 FQGNSA. There are 15 residues in the CDR3. The V gene end was trimmed by 0 bases and the J gene end by 5 bases; junction bases not matched to a gene: 5. In nucleotides, the CDR3 is TGTGCCAGCAGCTTAGCCGGGACTAGTGGCGAGACCCAGTACTTC. This translates into CASSLAGTSGETQYF.

V is TRBV30 and J is TRBJ1-5; D gene ambiguous. The CDR3 length is 13 residues. Germline lookup yields CDR1 GTSNPN and CDR2 SVGIG (reference sequence). V was shortened by 0 bases and J by 5 bases, with 8 bases between the two germline ends. The CDR3 nucleotides are TGTGCCTGGAGTGTACTCGCCGATCAGCCCCAGCATTTT. It translates to CAWSVLADQPQHF. Variable domain in full (rest from reference TRBV30 and TRBJ1-5): SQTIHQWPATLVQPVGSPLSLECTVEGTSNPNLYWYRQAAGRGLQLLFYSVGIGQISSEVPQNLSASRPQDRQFILSSKKLLLSDSGFYLCAWSVLADQPQHFGDGTRLSIL.

CDR3 residues: CASSPNKGVKPQHF. The CDR3, as DNA: TGTGCCAGCTCACCTAATAAAGGGGTAAAGCCCCAGCATTTT. J is TRBJ1-5 and V is TRBV18, with D tentatively TRBD1 (5 bases). V was trimmed by 3 bases and J by 8 bases, leaving 14 bases between them. Germline-derived CDR1 and CDR2 are KGHSH and LQKENI. This CDR3 spans 14 amino acids. Full variable domain (remainder filled in from reference TRBV18 and TRBJ1-5): NAGVMQNPRHLVRRRGQEARLRCSPMKGHSHVYWYRQLPEEGLKFMVYLQKENIIDESGMPKERFSAEFPKEGPSILRIQQVVRGDSAAYFCASSPNKGVKPQHFGDGTRLSIL.

The J gene is TRBJ1-1, the V gene TRBV7-2; 9 bases agree with TRBD1. The germline gives CDR1 SGHTA, CDR2 FQGNSA. The CDR3 length is 14 residues. J gave up 6 bases and V 1 base, and 3 bases lay outside the gene matches. The CDR3: CASSLDRGLSEAFF. DNA for the CDR3: TGTGCCAGCAGCTTAGACAGGGGGCTTTCTGAAGCTTTCTTT.

The V and J genes are TRBV2 and TRBJ1-1, with unresolved D. From germline, CDR1 is SNHLY and CDR2 FYNNEI. This CDR3 comprises 10 residues. Trimming shortened V by 4 bases and J by 11 bases, and 8 bases separated the two germline ends. The CDR3 sequence is CASSVYLAFF. In nucleotides, the CDR3 is TGTGCCAGCAGTGTGTATTTGGCTTTCTTT.

The gene calls are TRBV19 and TRBJ1-3, with D possibly being TRBD1 (5 bases). The V end was cut by 9 bases, the J end by 0 bases, with 18 bases between. This CDR3 comprises 16 residues. The germline CDR1 and CDR2 sequences are LNHDA and SQIVND (reference sequence). The CDR3 coding sequence is TGTGCCAGCATTGGGCAGGGATTCAGCTCTGGAAACACCATATATTTT. Its translation is CASIGQGFSSGNTIYF.